One sample yielded the 9 T cell receptor beta chains listed below, sequenced in a study of cytomegalovirus exposure and HLA in healthy donors. Both 60 Vbeta primers and 13 Jbeta primers went into the PCR. Produced via immunoSEQ multiplex PCR; TCRdb's table is partial and in-frame only. Of 150,000 to 200,000 clones in the sample, over 9.5% were seen once. The sample consisted of PBMCs. These receptors came from a man aged 45-65 years in good health and CMV-seropositive.

The CDR3 DNA is TGCGCCAGCAGTCCCCTGGAGGCAGGAACTGAAGCTTTCTTT. This codes for CASSPLEAGTEAFF. This rearrangement joins TRBV10-1 to TRBJ1-1; D is unresolved. This CDR3 region has 14 residues. Per germline, CDR1 WNHNN and CDR2 SYGVQD (reference sequence). V lost 5 bases and J 5 bases, leaving 15 bases between the germline ends.

Worth noting for this clone: The germline gene is not matched at one end of the junction; a read error may be the cause. J is TRBJ1-4 and V is TRBV25-1, with TRBD1 matching 8 bases. CDR3 length: 11 amino acids. Germline V gene sequence: CDR1 MGHDK, CDR2 SYGVNS. CDR3 residues: CARSAPGQEFF. The CDR3 DNA follows: TGTGCCAGAAGTGCCCCGGGACAGGAGTTTTTT.

In this sample, this clone turned up a few times. The chain recombines TRBV30 with TRBJ2-2; maybe TRBD2 (6 bases). V was cut by 0 bases and J by 8 bases, with 7 bases left in between. The CDR3 is made up of 12 amino acids. Germline-derived CDR1 and CDR2 are GTSNPN and SVGIG (reference sequence). The CDR3 region is CAWSVREGELFF. The CDR3 nucleotides are TGTGCCTGGAGTGTACGGGAGGGGGAGCTGTTTTTT.

This chain joins TRBV5-4 and TRBJ2-7; 13 bases are a match to TRBD2. The V and J ends lost 4 bases and 4 bases, in that order; junction bases with no gene match: 8. Germline lookup yields CDR1 SGHNT and CDR2 YYREEE (reference sequence). The CDR3 sequence is 16 residues long. CDR3 residues: CASSRGGLAGEYEQYF. CDR3 coding DNA: TGTGCCAGCAGCCGAGGTGGACTAGCGGGGGAATACGAGCAGTACTTC. The whole variable domain, filled in from reference TRBV5-4 and TRBJ2-7, reads ETGVTQSPTHLIKTRGQQVTLRCSSQSGHNTVSWYQQALGQGPQFIFQYYREEENGRGNFPPRFSGLQFPNYSSELNVNALELDDSALYLCASSRGGLAGEYEQYFGPGTRLTVT.

This clone was recorded a few times. The chain carries TRBV11-1 and TRBJ2-5; D unclear. Germline V gives CDR1 SGHAT, CDR2 FQDESV (reference sequence). V shed 2 bases and J shed 4 bases, with 8 bases lying between them. The CDR3 totals 13 residues. DNA for the CDR3: TGTGCCAGCAGCTTACAGGCCCGAGAGACCCAGTACTTC. Amino acid sequence: CASSLQARETQYF.

J is TRBJ2-1 and V is TRBV27; 12 bases fit TRBD1. Germline V gene data show CDR1 as MNHEY and CDR2 as SMNVEV (reference sequence). V gave up 1 base and J gave up 8 bases; unmatched junction bases: 3. This CDR3 has 15 amino acids. CDR3 loop: CASSLYGTGGYEQFF. In DNA form, the CDR3 reads TGTGCCAGCAGTTTATATGGGACAGGGGGCTATGAGCAGTTCTTC.

This clone was observed a few times. The chain recombines TRBV19 with TRBJ2-3; 8 bases match TRBD1. The CDR3 covers 13 residues. Trimming removed 8 bases from V and 4 bases from J; junction bases left unmatched: 5. Germline values: CDR1 LNHDA, CDR2 SQIVND (reference sequence). The CDR3 DNA reads as TGTGCCAGTGCGGACAGGGCCGCAGATACGCAGTATTTT. It yields the protein CASADRAADTQYF.

There are a few counts of this clone. The CDR3 coding sequence is TGTGCCAGTAGTATGAGCCCCCAGGGGGCGGTTACTGAAGCTTTCTTT. It translates to CASSMSPQGAVTEAFF. V usage is TRBV19 and J usage is TRBJ1-1; TRBD1 matches 8 bases. This CDR3 spans 16 amino acids. The ends lost 3 bases at V and 5 bases at J; junction bases unmatched: 11. Germline CDR1 LNHDA, CDR2 SQIVND (reference sequence).

This clone was observed a handful of times. Relative to the germline gene, one junction end is altered; a read error may explain this. The chain links TRBV7-7 to TRBJ2-5; TRBD2 is a possible D gene (5 bases). The germline V gene has CDR1 SSHAT and CDR2 FNYEAQ (reference sequence). This CDR3 spans 14 amino acids. The CDR3 region has the DNA TGTGCTAGCAGCTTCATCGGGGTCCAAGAGACCCAGTACTTC. The encoded protein is CASSFIGVQETQYF.